This T cell receptor (beta chain) came from a study of blood T cell repertoires in COVID-19 (dated by TCRdb to about 2020). Describing the broader study: Samples covering the acute and convalescent phases of COVID-19 were provided by collaborators in the United States, Italy and Spain. The repertoires were released in a freely available public database intended as a resource for research on the immune response to SARS-CoV-2. Where available, HLA class I and class II types were obtained from metadata supplied by the sample provider rather than from assay-based typing. The prospective study material was composed of cDNA or gDNA derived from T cells, B-cell-depleted T cells, or PBMCs. The dataset comprised deeply sampled blood TCRbeta repertoires from subjects exposed to, actively infected with, or recovered from COVID-19. A de-identified subject ID, COVID-19 status, age in years and sex were almost always included in the sample metadata. The samples were drawn from the first 160 participants of the ongoing ImmuneRACE study and from about 1,200 subjects provided by 6 global collaborators.

TCRbeta CDR3 regions were amplified from genomic DNA by means of the immunoSEQ Assay, a bias-controlled multiplex PCR. Processing in the source paper ran as follows. Within the assay, amplification of reference gene primers was used to estimate how many nucleated cells each sample contained. To quantify the absolute abundance of each unique TCRbeta CDR3 rearrangement, sequence reads were collapsed and filtered. For each sample, productive Simpson clonality was calculated by taking the square root of Simpson's diversity index across productive rearrangements. In TCRdb, the immuneACCESS table is reduced to in-frame sequences with V and J assigned. These tables do not hold every clone; where another copy was compared, an unresolved V gene accounts for under half, and the others remain unexplained. V and J calls and clone size are copied from that table; D and trimming were computed from the DNA. The sample yields 200,000 to 250,000 clones; 70% to 85% were counted once. Roughly 15% of the sample goes to the ten largest clones.

CDR1 LNHDA and CDR2 SQIVND were looked up in the germline V gene (reference sequence). The CDR3 holds 10 amino acids from the cysteine to the phenylalanine. Only the CDR3 part of the read is kept: 30 bases, read in frame from the first base. Relative to germline, V is 10 bases shorter and J is 8 bases shorter, with 11 bases between their ends. This clone was detected only once. The antigen it binds to is not known. Base qualities are not recorded, but no much larger clone differs from it by a single base. On the study overall, not on this receptor specifically: How much clinical and demographic metadata was included differed by source and by participant, and the metadata was provided uncurated.

Participants in the prospective study were aged 18 to 89 years, lived in 20 to 25 United States geographic areas, and enrolled through a virtual design. In the prospective study, cohorts were assigned on the basis of participant-reported clinical history obtained from a screening survey and a study questionnaire. Recovered participants in ImmuneRACE Cohort 3 were defined as having two consecutive negative NP/OP PCR tests, clearance from a healthcare professional, or resolution of symptoms. Each participant in the prospective study had whole blood, serum and a nasopharyngeal or oropharyngeal swab collected by mobile phlebotomists. Over an approximately 2-month period, participants in the prospective study had the option of providing additional blood draws and questionnaires. Prospective study blood samples were shipped either frozen or at room temperature before DNA extraction.

Recombination joined TRBV19 with TRBJ1-2; a tentative D call is TRBD1 (6 bases match). Input material: PBMCs or T cells enriched from blood (not recorded which). This receptor was obtained from a man aged 35 to 55 who had recovered from COVID-19. CDR3 reads: CATRTVGYTF. The DNA is as follows: TGTGCCACAAGGACAGTGGGCTACACCTTC.